This paragraph covers one T cell receptor beta chain sequence. Its antigen remains undetermined. The germline gene is not matched at one end of the junction; a read error may be the cause. Via the germline V gene, CDR1 is SGDLS and CDR2 YYNGEE. The CDR3 has 14 amino acids, counting the end cysteine and phenylalanine. Only the CDR3 DNA stays, 42 bases, in frame from base 1. Library generation was performed with PCR. Instrument on record: Illumina HiSeq 4000. Bulk TCR libraries were made following a previously described method, with the TCR primers given in Table S5. Purification of total RNA was performed with the Qiagen AllPrep DNA/RNA kit. Reads from multiple sequencing runs of the same library were pooled before analysis. Processing in the source paper ran as follows. Reads were retained only if an exact TCR constant sequence was present, and the retained reads were trimmed to 150 nt and grouped according to their 12-nt molecular barcodes. Within each barcode group, reads were sub-clustered at a 15% Levenshtein threshold, and quality-weighted consensus sequences were built per RNA molecule. Non-functional sequences were removed, as were lower-count sequences one edit away from another. Barcode sub-clusters with fewer than 20% of the maximum read count were removed, based on fitting two negative binomial distributions. Using fastp trimming at Q25 and MiXCR clonotype assembly, TCRdb reanalyzed the public sequencing data and kept in-frame beta chains. All rows with the same CDR3 protein become a single entry with the most common DNA and genes. TCRdb's processing, not the authors' own work, is the source of the V and J calls. Here the sample has about 510,000 distinct CDR3 sequences; over 20% occur a single time. The ten largest account for 0.84% of the sample.

These data belong to a study of molecular identifiers for immune sequencing clone quantification (dated by TCRdb to the late 2010s). With regard to the full study: For a replicate experiment, RNA from around 18,000 or 91,000 naive CD8 T cells was divided into five aliquots, and four of the five aliquots were sequenced. This methods study used CD8 T cells to benchmark TCR RNA copy counting and molecular-identifier clustering-based TCR repertoire sequencing (MIDCIRS). Points the paper makes about the study in general: When barcode sub-clustering was left out, chimeric consensus sequences inflated TCR diversity, with chimeras reaching as high as 47%. Spiked-in Jurkat TCR RNA equivalent to a single cell was reported to be detectable even among over 800,000 naive CD8 T cells. About three recovered TCR RNA copies per cell were obtained by modeling, versus about 9.7 by digital PCR, implying a capture efficiency of about 30%. In CMV-specific effector cells, clones with more than 20 RNA copies accounted for over 99% of molecules, whereas in naive cells such clones accounted for under 1%. Identical TCR molecules sharing a barcode could cause highly expanded clone sizes to be underestimated. The naive libraries included spiked-in Jurkat TCR RNA (10 copies' worth), and this Jurkat TCR RNA is not part of the donor repertoire.

Libraries of naive CD8 T cells were built from anywhere between roughly 18,000 and 1,000,000 sorted cells, with 10%, 30% or 50% of the purified RNA used. On a BD FACSAria II, naive CD8 T cells were FACS-sorted as CD8+CD4-CCR7+CD45RA+ and collected into RLT Plus buffer. Roughly 10 TCR copies' worth of Jurkat RNA were spiked into about 20,000-1,100,000 naive CD8 T cell samples to test detection sensitivity. CD8 T cells were enriched using RosetteSep CD8+ T Cell Enrichment Cocktail and Ficoll-Paque, and the enriched cells then underwent ACK red cell lysis. The TCR was taken from a human donor in good health. Some libraries in this study had Jurkat cell RNA spiked in. The chain joins TRBV9 to TRBJ1-5; the D gene is perhaps TRBD1, on 6 matching bases. Input material: naive CD8+ T cells from blood, with Jurkat cell RNA spiked in. The intended sense of this specimen's cell subset or site label: FACS-sorted CD8+CD4-CCR7+CD45RA+ naive T cells. The DNA is as follows: TGTGTCAGCAGCGTAGAGGGGGGGCGTCAGCCCCAGCATTTT. It codes for CVSSVEGGRQPQHF. Here the CDR3 is joined to the reference TRBV9 and TRBJ1-5 genes, and the full variable domain is: DSGVTQTPKHLITATGQRVTLRCSPRSGDLSVYWYQQSLDQGLQFLIQYYNGEERAKGNILERFSAQQFPDLHSELNLSSLELGDSALYFCVSSVEGGRQPQHFGDGTRLSIL.